This TCR beta chain was recovered during a study of blood T cell repertoires in COVID-19. Study details: Researchers got acute and convalescent COVID-19 samples from the United States, Italy and Spain. In each case, the material was cDNA or gDNA derived from T cells, B-cell-depleted T cells, or PBMCs.

The table lists this clone with a few counts. The germline V gene encodes CDR1 SGHAT and CDR2 FQNNGV. There are 11 residues in the CDR3. Trimming shortened V by 2 bases and J by 11 bases, and 9 bases separated the two germline ends. Original data processing: Reference gene primer amplification in the assay estimated nucleated cell counts. The table came from immunoSEQ multiplex PCR; TCRdb's copy has only in-frame clones and leaves some out. The DNA was the basis for D and trimming; V, J and clone size are from that table. This sample has roughly 86,000 clones, with about nine tenths found just once. Sequenced material: peripheral blood. The chain employs TRBV11-2 and TRBJ1-1, with a possible D match to TRBD1 (5 bases). The receptor's source is a woman in her 50s in a cohort sampled during active COVID-19. CDR3 region: CASSLSGVAFF. CDR3 in DNA: TGTGCCAGCAGCTTATCGGGGGTGGCTTTCTTT. The full variable domain, completed using reference TRBV11-2 and TRBJ1-1, is EAGVAQSPRYKIIEKRQSVAFWCNPISGHATLYWYQQILGQGPKLLIQFQNNGVVDDSQLPKDRFSAERLKGVDSTLKIQPAKLEDSAVYLCASSLSGVAFFGQGTRLTVV.